This TCR beta chain was recovered during a study of T cells of healthy individuals (dated by TCRdb to the late 2010s). This clonotype was detected only a few times. Its antigen remains unidentified. Base quality data are lacking; no much larger clone is found one base away. The CDR3, from cysteine to phenylalanine, totals 14 residues. Of all the DNA, just the CDR3 is kept, 42 bases in frame from base 1. Trimming removed 5 bases from V and 9 bases from J, leaving 17 bases between the germline ends. The germline V gene (reference sequence) specifies SEHNR as CDR1 and FQNEAQ as CDR2. Library creation used 5' RACE. The sequencer was an Illumina MiSeq. TCRdb reworked the public reads: Q25 trimming with fastp, MiXCR clone assembly, productive beta chains retained. All rows with the same CDR3 protein become a single entry with the most common DNA and genes. The sample yields some 100,000 distinct CDR3 sequences; approximately 16% were counted once. The ten largest clones capture approximately 6% of the sample.

The V and J genes are TRBV7-9 and TRBJ1-5; 5 matching bases give a weak D call of TRBD1. The receptor's source is a human donor in good health. The CDR3 is CASSLDGGKGPQHF. The bases are TGTGCCAGCAGCCTCGACGGGGGGAAGGGGCCCCAGCATTTT.